The present T cell receptor beta chain was sequenced within a study of blood T cell repertoires in COVID-19. Here immunoSEQ multiplex PCR was the method, and the copy in TCRdb shows in-frame clones only, minus some. The sample contains approximately 200,000 clones, about 84% of which appear only once. The CDR3 extends over 12 amino acids. Germline values: CDR1 SQVTM, CDR2 ANQGSEA. V lost 7 bases and J 3 bases, leaving 13 bases between the germline ends. The chain uses TRBV29-1 and TRBJ2-7; no definite D call. Sequencing input: PBMCs or T cells enriched from blood (not recorded which). The sequence came from a woman aged 40 to 49 with acute COVID-19. DNA for the CDR3: TGCAGCGCCTCGAGGAGCAACTACGAGCAGTACTTC. Its protein is CSASRSNYEQYF.